This T cell receptor beta chain was identified in a study of blood T cell repertoires in COVID-19. Study-level information: Acute and convalescent COVID-19 specimens originated in the United States, Italy and Spain.

CDR1 and CDR2 from the germline V gene are MGHRA and YSYEKL. The J segment lost 5 bases and the V segment lost 2 bases, leaving 7 bases of the junction unmatched. The CDR3 spans 15 residues. As originally analysed: Amplification with reference gene primers provided the estimates of nucleated cell counts. Clones were sequenced by immunoSEQ multiplex PCR, and TCRdb holds only the in-frame ones, with some missing. V, J and clone size are those of that table, while D and trimming were read from the DNA. The profile shows a few hundred thousand clones, just under 90% of them singletons. Individuals drawn from approximately 22 US areas were about 18 to 89 years old. Shortly before study entry, within 2 weeks, exposed participants had met a COVID-19 case.

Input material: PBMCs or T cells enriched from blood (not recorded which). This chain uses TRBV4-1 with TRBJ2-7, with 9 bases lining up with TRBD1. This TCR derives from a woman aged 45 to 65 who had been exposed to COVID-19. DNA of the CDR3: TGCGCCAGCAGCCAACCGGGACAGGGTGGAAACGAGCAGTACTTC. Translating gives CASSQPGQGGNEQYF.